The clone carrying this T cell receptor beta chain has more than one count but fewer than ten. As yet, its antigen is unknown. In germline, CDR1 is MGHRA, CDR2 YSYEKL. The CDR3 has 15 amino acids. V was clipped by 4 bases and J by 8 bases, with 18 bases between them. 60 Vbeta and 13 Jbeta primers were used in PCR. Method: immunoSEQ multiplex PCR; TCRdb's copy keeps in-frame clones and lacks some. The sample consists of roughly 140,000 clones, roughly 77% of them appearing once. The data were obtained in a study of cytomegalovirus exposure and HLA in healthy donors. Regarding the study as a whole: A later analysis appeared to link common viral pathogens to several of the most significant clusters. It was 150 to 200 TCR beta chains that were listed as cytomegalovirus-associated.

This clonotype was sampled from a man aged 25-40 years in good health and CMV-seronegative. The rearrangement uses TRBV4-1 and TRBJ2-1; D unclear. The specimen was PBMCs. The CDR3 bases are TGCGCCAGCAGCCCCTCGAGACTGACCGGCGATGAGCAGTTCTTC. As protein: CASSPSRLTGDEQFF.